These T cell receptor beta chains were read from a single sample in a study of vaccination and CD4 T cells after COVID-19. TCRdb re-derived calls from the PCR reads in MiXCR, one entry per CDR3 protein. The table records 5,500 to 7,500 distinct CDR3 sequences, about 54% of them present only once. The antigens for these receptors are not known. The sequencing sample was made of CD4+ T cells from blood, cultured in vitro. These receptors all stem from a human donor in good health. Both conserved end residues are part of each CDR3. Fields, in order: CDR3 length, V gene, D gene, J gene, clone size, CDR3 DNA, CDR3 protein. D genes are given only for firm matches. Size is stated for part of the rows, as once, few or many counts, or as a class when the clone is expanded.

15	TRBV5-4	-	TRBJ2-2	-	TGTGCCAGCAGCGCCCCCCGGGAGTCCACCGGGGAGCTGTTTTTT	CASSAPRESTGELFF
11	TRBV27	-	TRBJ1-2	few	TGTGCCAGCGGGACGTACTATGGCTACACCTTC	CASGTYYGYTF
15	TRBV4-3	-	TRBJ1-3	-	TGCGCCAGCAGTCAAGCGGGGGGGCCTGGAAACACCATATATTTT	CASSQAGGPGNTIYF
16	TRBV7-8	-	TRBJ2-2	-	TGTGCCAGCAGCCAGGGTGGCAGGAGCGGTGCCGGGGAGCTGTTTTTT	CASSQGGRSGAGELFF
12	TRBV7-9	-	TRBJ1-1	-	TGTGCCAGCAGCTTAGTACGTAAGGAGGCTTTCTTT	CASSLVRKEAFF
16	TRBV20-1	TRBD1	TRBJ1-1	once	TGCAGTGCTAGAGATCGGACAGGGGAGGTGAGAACTGAAGCTTTCTTT	CSARDRTGEVRTEAFF
13	TRBV6-4	TRBD1	TRBJ1-5	few	TGTGCCAGCAGCCAGGGGGCAGGGCAGCCCCAGCATTTT	CASSQGAGQPQHF
18	TRBV7-8	TRBD1	TRBJ2-2	-	TGTGCCAGCAGCTTAAGGGGACAGGGGTCTCAAATCACCGGGGAGCTGTTTTTT	CASSLRGQGSQITGELFF
13	TRBV5-1	-	TRBJ1-2	-	TGCGCCAGCAGTTTCAGGGGAACAGATGGCTACACCTTC	CASSFRGTDGYTF
14	TRBV2	-	TRBJ1-4	-	TGTGCCAGCAGTGGGCGGTCGATTAATGAAAAACTGTTTTTT	CASSGRSINEKLFF
12	TRBV10-3	-	TRBJ1-2	-	TGTGCCATCATGCAGGGAGACTATGGCTACACCTTC	CAIMQGDYGYTF
14	TRBV6-1	TRBD1	TRBJ2-5	-	TGTGCCAGCAGTGAAGCGAGGGGGCAGGAGACCCAGTACTTC	CASSEARGQETQYF
11	TRBV6-5	-	TRBJ1-1	few	TGTGCCAGCAGTTACGGCACTGAAGCTTTCTTT	CASSYGTEAFF
12	TRBV28	-	TRBJ2-7	few	TGTGCCAGCAGTTTAAGCCCCTACGAGCAGTACTTC	CASSLSPYEQYF
16	TRBV10-3	TRBD1	TRBJ1-5	-	TGTGCCATCAGTGAGTCCGGCAGGGGGATCAATCAGCCCCAGCATTTT	CAISESGRGINQPQHF
15	TRBV10-2	-	TRBJ2-5	-	TGCGCCAGCAGTGAGTCAGCAGGGCAGGGAGAGACCCAGTACTTC	CASSESAGQGETQYF
18	TRBV6-5	TRBD2	TRBJ2-7	-	TGTGCCAGCAGTTCTTCTGGGCGGGGGGCGTACCCTCCTGGCGAGCAGTACTTC	CASSSSGRGAYPPGEQYF
17	TRBV27	TRBD2	TRBJ2-3	-	TGTGCCAGCAGTTTATTAGGACTAGCGGGAGACACAGATACGCAGTATTTT	CASSLLGLAGDTDTQYF
15	TRBV15	-	TRBJ1-6	few	TGTGCCACCAGCAGAGACCGGACGGGGAATTCACCCCTCCACTTT	CATSRDRTGNSPLHF
15	TRBV27	-	TRBJ2-7	few	TGTGCCAGCAGTTTACGGGCAGGACGAAACTACGAGCAGTACTTC	CASSLRAGRNYEQYF
13	TRBV29-1	-	TRBJ1-2	-	TGCAGCGTTGAACCGATGGACAGCTATGGCTACACCTTC	CSVEPMDSYGYTF
12	TRBV7-9	TRBD1	TRBJ1-1	-	TGTGCCAGCAGCCGACAGGGAAGTGAAGCTTTCTTT	CASSRQGSEAFF
16	TRBV4-2	-	TRBJ1-1	-	TGTGCCAGCAGCCAAGATCAACAGGCCGCGAACACTGAAGCTTTCTTT	CASSQDQQAANTEAFF
15	TRBV19	-	TRBJ2-3	-	TGTGCCAGTAGTATAGTTAGGAGTAGTGTGGATACGCAGTATTTT	CASSIVRSSVDTQYF
15	TRBV7-2	-	TRBJ2-7	-	TGTGCCAGCAGCAGCGTCTCGGGGCTAACCTACGAGCAGTACTTC	CASSSVSGLTYEQYF
16	TRBV6-1	TRBD1	TRBJ2-7	-	TGTGCCAGCAGTGGCCCGACAGGGGGCCCAGCCTACGAGCAGTACTTC	CASSGPTGGPAYEQYF
16	TRBV7-8	-	TRBJ1-1	few	TGTGCCAGCAGCTTAGCGCCACAGGGCGGAGTGACTGAAGCTTTCTTT	CASSLAPQGGVTEAFF
16	TRBV28	-	TRBJ2-7	-	TGTGCCAGCAGTTTACCCGGGTCCCAAAGATCCTACGAGCAGTACTTC	CASSLPGSQRSYEQYF
13	TRBV6-1	-	TRBJ1-5	few	TGTGCCAGCAGCCCTACCCGAAATCAGCCCCAGCATTTT	CASSPTRNQPQHF
18	TRBV7-8	-	TRBJ2-7	-	TGTGCCAGCAGCTTAGACCAACATTGGGGGGGCCGGTCCTACGAGCAGTACTTC	CASSLDQHWGGRSYEQYF
12	TRBV5-6	-	TRBJ1-1	few	TGTGCCAGCAGTCTGACACACACTGAAGCTTTCTTT	CASSLTHTEAFF
15	TRBV6-1	-	TRBJ1-5	few	TGTGCCAGCAGTGAGTGGGACGGCGGCGATCAGCCCCAGCATTTT	CASSEWDGGDQPQHF
16	TRBV10-3	-	TRBJ1-2	few	TGTGCCATCAAGGGGACAACTACAAGGAGCCTTGCCGGCTACACCTTC	CAIKGTTTRSLAGYTF
17	TRBV18	-	TRBJ1-2	-	TGTGCCAGCTCCCCGACCGGGCTGGGGGCGCAAGGCTATGGCTACACCTTC	CASSPTGLGAQGYGYTF
13	TRBV20-1	-	TRBJ1-1	-	TGCAGTGCTAGATGGGCCCCTAACACTGAAGCTTTCTTT	CSARWAPNTEAFF
14	TRBV10-3	-	TRBJ1-2	-	TGTGCCATCAGTGAGGACAGTATTAACTATGGCTACACCTTC	CAISEDSINYGYTF
17	TRBV27	-	TRBJ1-5	-	TGTGCCAGCAGTCCCGGGAGATGGGTCCAGGGGAGTCAGCCCCAGCATTTT	CASSPGRWVQGSQPQHF
17	TRBV7-6	-	TRBJ2-6	once	TGTGCTAGCAGCTTAGTCCCCAGGGCCTCTGGGGCCAACGTCCTGACTTTC	CASSLVPRASGANVLTF
15	TRBV6-5	TRBD1	TRBJ2-3	-	TGTGCCAGCAGTTGGACAGGGGACAACACAGATACGCAGTATTTT	CASSWTGDNTDTQYF
12	TRBV20-1	-	TRBJ2-3	-	TGCAGTGCTATCAAAATCACAGATACGCAGTATTTT	CSAIKITDTQYF
16	TRBV7-9	TRBD2	TRBJ2-3	-	TGTGCCAGCAGCCCTGGGATAGCGGGAGCGTCAGATACGCAGTATTTT	CASSPGIAGASDTQYF
13	TRBV19	-	TRBJ1-5	few	TGTGCCAGTAGTAGGACAGTTCTTCTGTCCCAGCATTTT	CASSRTVLLSQHF
14	TRBV20-1	-	TRBJ1-6	-	TGCAGTGCTGAGAAAGGGGGTCGGGATTCACCCCTCCACTTT	CSAEKGGRDSPLHF
13	TRBV6-1	TRBD1	TRBJ1-2	few	TGTGCCAGCATGTTTACAGGGGCACGCGGCTACACCTTC	CASMFTGARGYTF
13	TRBV20-1	TRBD2	TRBJ2-7	-	TGCAGTGCTAGTCCCAGCGGGACTTACGAGCAGTACTTC	CSASPSGTYEQYF
14	TRBV6-2/TRBV6-3	-	TRBJ2-5	-	TGTGCCAGCAGTTACTCGGCTCTTCTGAAGACCCAGTACTTC	CASSYSALLKTQYF
14	TRBV20-1	TRBD1	TRBJ2-5	-	TGCAGTGCTATAGGACAGGGGGGCCAAGAGACCCAGTACTTC	CSAIGQGGQETQYF
14	TRBV7-2	-	TRBJ2-3	-	TGTGCCTCAGGAGCGGTTACTAGCACAGATACGCAGTATTTT	CASGAVTSTDTQYF
15	TRBV6-1	-	TRBJ1-6	-	TGTGCCAGCAGCCCCCAGCGGGGGGCGGTTTCACCCCTCCACTTT	CASSPQRGAVSPLHF